Following are 14 T cell receptor beta chains from one sample sequenced in a study of blood T cell repertoires in COVID-19. Sequencing used immunoSEQ multiplex PCR; TCRdb keeps in-frame clones, though not all of them. The sample lists fewer than 250,000 clones, around 87% occurring once. The source material was peripheral blood. These receptors originate from a man aged 60 to 75 with acute or convalescent COVID-19.

The genes are TRBV18 and TRBJ2-3; D possibly corresponds to TRBD1 (5 bases). This CDR3 spans 20 amino acids. The germline V gene encodes CDR1 KGHSH and CDR2 LQKENI. With 1 base removed from V and 0 bases from J, the gap between germline ends came to 23 bases. The CDR3: CASSPQVTALLQGSTDTQYF. The CDR3 DNA reads TGTGCCAGCTCACCACAAGTGACAGCACTCCTTCAAGGTAGCACAGATACGCAGTATTTT.

The V gene is TRBV13, the J gene TRBJ2-1, with 16 bases aligning to TRBD2. The junction had 3 bases not matched to a gene; V was cut back by 4 bases and J by 0 bases. Germline CDR1 is PRHDT and CDR2 is FYEKMQ (reference sequence). CDR3 size: 18 residues. CDR3 DNA sequence: TGTGCCAGCAGCTCGGGACTAGCGGGGGGGCTCTCCTACAATGAGCAGTTCTTC. Encoded protein: CASSSGLAGGLSYNEQFF.

The V gene is TRBV5-1, the J gene TRBJ2-2, with 10 bases lining up with TRBD1. After removal of 4 bases from V and 4 bases from J, the junction contained 7 bases not matched to a gene. The CDR3 has 16 amino acids. Per germline, CDR1 SGHRS and CDR2 YFSETQ. CDR3 sequence: CASSPTGGFPTGELFF. For the CDR3, the DNA is TGCGCCAGCAGCCCGACAGGGGGCTTCCCCACCGGGGAGCTGTTTTTT.

This chain uses TRBV7-9 with TRBJ2-7, with 12 bases aligning to TRBD2. The CDR3 is 19 amino acids. From germline, CDR1 is SEHNR and CDR2 FQNEAQ (reference sequence). Trimming removed 0 bases from V and 0 bases from J; junction bases left unmatched: 9. The CDR3 bases are TGTGCCAGCAGCTTAGCGCCTGGACTAGCGGGGAGGAGCTCCTACGAGCAGTACTTC. This codes for CASSLAPGLAGRSSYEQYF.

The chain employs TRBV18 and TRBJ2-6; 9 bases are shared with TRBD1. CDR3 length: 19 residues. With V trimmed by 3 bases and J by 0 bases, 9 bases remained unmatched. CDR1 is KGHSH and CDR2 is LQKENI in the germline V gene. The CDR3 DNA sequence: TGTGCCAGCTCACCTAACCGGGACAGGGAAACCTCTGGGGCCAACGTCCTGACTTTC. It codes for CASSPNRDRETSGANVLTF. Full variable domain (rest looked up from reference TRBV18 and TRBJ2-6): NAGVMQNPRHLVRRRGQEARLRCSPMKGHSHVYWYRQLPEEGLKFMVYLQKENIIDESGMPKERFSAEFPKEGPSILRIQQVVRGDSAAYFCASSPNRDRETSGANVLTFGAGSRLTVL.

This clone has only one observation. V usage is TRBV11-3 and J usage is TRBJ1-1; no firm D call. CDR1 is SGHNT and CDR2 is YENEEA in the germline V gene. The V end was cut by 5 bases, the J end by 0 bases, with 7 bases between. The CDR3 is 13 amino acids. CDR3 coding DNA: TGTGCCAGCAGCGAGGATGTGAACACTGAAGCTTTCTTT. This sequence encodes CASSEDVNTEAFF.

This chain uses TRBV28 with TRBJ1-1; 8 bases align to TRBD1. The CDR3 runs 16 residues. The J segment lost 4 bases and the V segment lost 1 base, leaving 8 bases of the junction unmatched. The germline V gene has CDR1 MDHEN and CDR2 SYDVKM. This CDR3 reads CASSLFSGQGATEAFF. Here the CDR3 DNA reads TGTGCCAGCAGTTTATTTTCTGGCCAGGGGGCCACTGAAGCTTTCTTT.

The J gene is TRBJ2-3, the V gene TRBV28, with a possible D match to TRBD2 (5 bases). CDR3 size: 15 residues. CDR1 and CDR2 (germline): MDHEN, SYDVKM. The V end lost 5 bases, the J end lost 3 bases, and 15 bases lay between the germline ends. CDR3 sequence: CASSPPSGMTDTQYF. CDR3 nucleotide sequence: TGTGCCAGCAGTCCCCCGTCGGGGATGACAGATACGCAGTATTTT.

The chain has TRBV28 and TRBJ1-6; 10 positions match TRBD1. Germline CDR1 reads MDHEN; CDR2 reads SYDVKM. There are 15 residues in the CDR3. The V segment lost 4 bases and the J segment 10 bases; nucleotides outside the gene matches: 7. The CDR3 nucleotides read TGTGCCAGCAGTTCGGGGGGGACAGGGGAATCACCCCTCCACTTT. Protein: CASSSGGTGESPLHF.

V usage is TRBV18 and J usage is TRBJ1-5, with TRBD1 as a possible D gene (5 bases). V was trimmed by 5 bases and J by 0 bases, leaving 11 bases between them. The CDR3 runs 15 residues. Germline V gene sequence: CDR1 KGHSH, CDR2 LQKENI. The DNA of the CDR3 is TGTGCCAGCTCATCGGGGGGGTATAGCAATCAGCCCCAGCATTTT. It codes for CASSSGGYSNQPQHF.

The chain joins TRBV6-6 to TRBJ1-2; D perhaps matches TRBD1 (5 bases). The CDR3 totals 14 residues. CDR1 is MNHNY and CDR2 is SVGAGI in the germline V gene (reference sequence). V lost 5 bases and J 0 bases, leaving 10 bases between the germline ends. The CDR3 region is CASSTRESNYGYTF. The CDR3 region has the DNA TGTGCCAGCAGTACCAGGGAATCTAACTATGGCTACACCTTC.

The V call is TRBV9, the J call TRBJ2-4; tentatively, D is TRBD2 (6 bases). The CDR3 contains 14 residues. Germline V lookup: CDR1 SGDLS, CDR2 YYNGEE. Trimming stripped 3 bases from V and 1 base from J, with 8 bases between. The CDR3 here is CASSAGVAKNIQYF. The CDR3 DNA follows: TGTGCCAGCAGCGCGGGGGTTGCCAAAAACATTCAGTACTTC. The full variable domain, completed using reference TRBV9 and TRBJ2-4, is DSGVTQTPKHLITATGQRVTLRCSPRSGDLSVYWYQQSLDQGLQFLIQYYNGEERAKGNILERFSAQQFPDLHSELNLSSLELGDSALYFCASSAGVAKNIQYFGAGTRLSVL.

This clone was detected a few times. The chain couples TRBV30 to TRBJ1-6, with D unclear. V shed 5 bases and J shed 4 bases, with 9 bases lying between them. The CDR3 sequence is 13 residues long. The V gene's germline CDR1 is GTSNPN and CDR2 SVGIG (reference sequence). The CDR3 loop reads CAWRSTYNSPLHF. In DNA, the CDR3 is TGTGCCTGGCGGTCTACGTATAATTCACCCCTCCACTTT.

The V and J genes are TRBV6-2 or TRBV6-3 and TRBJ1-1, with 9 positions matching TRBD1. The ends lost 4 bases at V and 5 bases at J; junction bases unmatched: 8. The CDR3 spans 15 residues. Looked up from germline, CDR1 is MNHEY and CDR2 is SVGEGT. Here the CDR3 DNA reads TGTGCCAGCAGTTTCTCACCGGGACAGGGAACTGAAGCTTTCTTT. Translated: CASSFSPGQGTEAFF.